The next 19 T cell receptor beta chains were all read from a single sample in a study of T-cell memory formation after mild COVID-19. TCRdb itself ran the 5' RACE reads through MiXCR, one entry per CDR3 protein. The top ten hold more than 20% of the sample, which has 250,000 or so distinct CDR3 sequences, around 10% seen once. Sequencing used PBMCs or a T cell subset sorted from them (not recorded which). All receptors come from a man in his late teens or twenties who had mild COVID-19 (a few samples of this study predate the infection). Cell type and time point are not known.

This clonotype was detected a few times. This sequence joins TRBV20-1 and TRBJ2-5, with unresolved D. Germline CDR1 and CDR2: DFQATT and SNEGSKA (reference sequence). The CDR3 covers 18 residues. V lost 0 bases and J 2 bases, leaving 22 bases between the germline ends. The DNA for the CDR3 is TGCAGTGCTAGAGATGTCCGGTGGGCAGGTTCCAATCAAGAGACCCAGTACTTC. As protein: CSARDVRWAGSNQETQYF.

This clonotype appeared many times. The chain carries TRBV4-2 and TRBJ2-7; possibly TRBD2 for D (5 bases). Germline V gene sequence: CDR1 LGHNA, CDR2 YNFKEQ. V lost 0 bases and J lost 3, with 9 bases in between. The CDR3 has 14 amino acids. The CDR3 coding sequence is TGTGCCAGCAGCCAAGACAGCGGATACTACGAGCAGTACGTC. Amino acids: CASSQDSGYYEQYV.

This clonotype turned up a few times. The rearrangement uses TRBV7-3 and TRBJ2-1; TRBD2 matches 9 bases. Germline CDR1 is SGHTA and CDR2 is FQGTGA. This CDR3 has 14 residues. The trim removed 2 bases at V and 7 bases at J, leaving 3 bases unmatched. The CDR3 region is CASSLAGGANEQFF. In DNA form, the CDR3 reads TGTGCCAGCAGCTTAGCGGGGGGGGCGAATGAGCAGTTCTTC. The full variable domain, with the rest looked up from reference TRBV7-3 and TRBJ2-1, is GAGVSQTPSNKVTEKGKYVELRCDPISGHTALYWYRQSLGQGPEFLIYFQGTGAADDSGLPNDRFFAVRPEGSVSTLKIQRTERGDSAVYLCASSLAGGANEQFFGPGTRLTVL.

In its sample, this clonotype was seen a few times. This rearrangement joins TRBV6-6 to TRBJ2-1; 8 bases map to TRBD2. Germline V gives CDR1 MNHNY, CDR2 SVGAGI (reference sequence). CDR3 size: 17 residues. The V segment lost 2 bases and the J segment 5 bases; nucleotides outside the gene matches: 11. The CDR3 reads CASSYLSPGGPNNEQFF. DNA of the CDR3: TGTGCCAGCAGTTACCTATCCCCGGGGGGGCCGAACAATGAGCAGTTCTTC.

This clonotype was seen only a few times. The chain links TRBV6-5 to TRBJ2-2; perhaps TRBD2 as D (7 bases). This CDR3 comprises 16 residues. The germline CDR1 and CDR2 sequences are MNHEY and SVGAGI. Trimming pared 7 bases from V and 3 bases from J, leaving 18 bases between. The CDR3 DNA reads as TGTGCCAGCACTTCACGGGGGGCAGGGGACACCGGGGAGCTGTTTTTT. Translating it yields CASTSRGAGDTGELFF.

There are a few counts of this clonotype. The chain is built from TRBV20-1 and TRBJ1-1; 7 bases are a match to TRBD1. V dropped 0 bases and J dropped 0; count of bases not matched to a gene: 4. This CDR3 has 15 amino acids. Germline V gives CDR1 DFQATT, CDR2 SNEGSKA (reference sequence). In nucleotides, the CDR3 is TGCAGTGCTAGAGACTTCAGGGGGATGAACACTGAAGCTTTCTTT. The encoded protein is CSARDFRGMNTEAFF.

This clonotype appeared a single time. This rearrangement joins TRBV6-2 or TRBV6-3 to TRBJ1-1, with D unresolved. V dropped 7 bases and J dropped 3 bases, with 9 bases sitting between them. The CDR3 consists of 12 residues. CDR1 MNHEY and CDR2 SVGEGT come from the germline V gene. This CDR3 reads CASKGLYTEAFF. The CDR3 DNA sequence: TGTGCCAGCAAAGGGTTGTACACTGAAGCTTTCTTT.

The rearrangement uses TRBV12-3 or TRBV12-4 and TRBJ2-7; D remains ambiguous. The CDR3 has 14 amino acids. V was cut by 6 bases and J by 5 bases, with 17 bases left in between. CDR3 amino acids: CASSRGPLNHEQYF. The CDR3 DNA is TGTGCCAGCAGCCGAGGACCTTTAAACCACGAGCAGTACTTC.

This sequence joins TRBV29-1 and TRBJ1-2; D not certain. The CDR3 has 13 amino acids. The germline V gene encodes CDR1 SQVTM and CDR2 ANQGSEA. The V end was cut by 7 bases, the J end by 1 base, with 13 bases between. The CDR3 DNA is TGCAGCGGTCAGCAGGATGGTAACTATGGCTACACCTTC. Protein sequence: CSGQQDGNYGYTF.

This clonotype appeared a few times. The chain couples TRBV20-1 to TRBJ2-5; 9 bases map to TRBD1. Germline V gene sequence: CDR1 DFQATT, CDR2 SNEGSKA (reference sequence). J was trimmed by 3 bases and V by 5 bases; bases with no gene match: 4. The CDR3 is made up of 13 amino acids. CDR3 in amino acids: CSAPGTGKETQYF. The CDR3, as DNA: TGCAGTGCTCCTGGGACAGGGAAAGAGACCCAGTACTTC.

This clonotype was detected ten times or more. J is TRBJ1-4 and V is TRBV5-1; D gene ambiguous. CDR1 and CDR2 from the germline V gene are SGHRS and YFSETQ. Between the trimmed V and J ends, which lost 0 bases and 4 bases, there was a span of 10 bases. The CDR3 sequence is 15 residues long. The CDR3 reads CASSLEWENNEKLFF. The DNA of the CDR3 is TGCGCCAGCAGCTTGGAGTGGGAGAATAATGAAAAACTGTTTTTT.

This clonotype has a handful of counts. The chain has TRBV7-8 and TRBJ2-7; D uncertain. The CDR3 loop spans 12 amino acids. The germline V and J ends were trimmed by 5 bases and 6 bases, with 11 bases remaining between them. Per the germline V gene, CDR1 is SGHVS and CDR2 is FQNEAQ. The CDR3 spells CASSIVPVEQYF. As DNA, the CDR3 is TGTGCCAGCAGCATAGTACCCGTCGAGCAGTACTTC.

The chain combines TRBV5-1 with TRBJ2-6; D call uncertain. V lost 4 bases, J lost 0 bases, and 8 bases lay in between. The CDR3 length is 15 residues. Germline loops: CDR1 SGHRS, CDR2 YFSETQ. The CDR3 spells CASSEWDSGANVLTF. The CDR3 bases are TGCGCCAGCAGCGAGTGGGACTCTGGGGCCAACGTCCTGACTTTC.

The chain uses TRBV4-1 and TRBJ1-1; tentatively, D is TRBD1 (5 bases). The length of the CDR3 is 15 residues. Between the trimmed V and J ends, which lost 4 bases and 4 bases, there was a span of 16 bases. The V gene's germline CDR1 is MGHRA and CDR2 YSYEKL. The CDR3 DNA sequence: TGCGCCAGCAGCCCTGGGAGGGGTTTGGGCACTGAAGCTTTCTTT. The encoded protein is CASSPGRGLGTEAFF.

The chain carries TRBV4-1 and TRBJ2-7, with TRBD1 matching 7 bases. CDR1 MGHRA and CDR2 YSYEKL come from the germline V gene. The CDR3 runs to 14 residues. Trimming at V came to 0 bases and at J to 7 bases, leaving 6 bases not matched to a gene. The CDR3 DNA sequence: TGCGCCAGCAGCCAAGACAGGGGGTCTGGGGAGCAGTACTTC. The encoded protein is CASSQDRGSGEQYF.

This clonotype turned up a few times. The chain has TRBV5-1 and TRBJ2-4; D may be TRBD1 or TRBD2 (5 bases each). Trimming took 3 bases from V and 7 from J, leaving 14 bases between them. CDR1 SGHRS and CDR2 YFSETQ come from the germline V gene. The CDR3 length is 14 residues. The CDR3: CASSSGDPRNIQYF. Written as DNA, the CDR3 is TGCGCCAGCAGCTCCGGGGACCCGAGGAACATTCAGTACTTC.

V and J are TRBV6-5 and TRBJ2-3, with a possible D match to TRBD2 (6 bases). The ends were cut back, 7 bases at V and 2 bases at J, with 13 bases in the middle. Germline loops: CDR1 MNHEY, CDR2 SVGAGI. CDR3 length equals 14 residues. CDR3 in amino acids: CASKWRGNTDTQYF. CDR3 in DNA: TGTGCCAGCAAGTGGCGGGGAAACACAGATACGCAGTATTTT.

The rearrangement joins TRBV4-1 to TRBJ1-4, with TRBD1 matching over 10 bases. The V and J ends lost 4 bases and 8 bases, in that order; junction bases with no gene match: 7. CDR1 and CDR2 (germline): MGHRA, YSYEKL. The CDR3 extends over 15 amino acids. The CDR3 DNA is TGCGCCAGCAGCCGCGGACAGGGGGATTGGGAAAAACTGTTTTTT. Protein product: CASSRGQGDWEKLFF.

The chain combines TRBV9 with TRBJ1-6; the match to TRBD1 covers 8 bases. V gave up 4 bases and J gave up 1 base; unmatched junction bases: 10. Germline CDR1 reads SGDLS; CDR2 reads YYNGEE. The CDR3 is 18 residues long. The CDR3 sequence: CASSSGQGGVSYNSPLHF. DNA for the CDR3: TGTGCCAGCAGCTCCGGACAGGGTGGGGTGTCCTATAATTCACCCCTCCACTTT.